The text below deals with one TCR beta chain. Its antigen is as yet unknown. Its ends do not fully match the called genes, so a read error is possible. The data belong to a study of post-analysis software for immune sequencing data. Turning to the study itself: Relapsing-remitting, secondary progressive and progressive-relapsing multiple sclerosis were all included among the disease courses. Notes on the study in general: Normalized Chao1 diversity was significantly reduced in patients versus controls. When the samples were clustered directly with F measure, those that had been prepared in the same batch showed strong co-clustering. Included in a set of roughly five TRBV segments more frequent in patients than controls were TRBV5-6, TRBV5-1 and TRBV20-1.

There are 16 residues in the CDR3. The germline V gene encodes CDR1 SGHAT and CDR2 FQNNGV. Included in the TCR beta cDNA libraries were unique molecular identifiers. There were roughly 1 to 11 million T cells, and about 500,000 cDNA molecules came from them. One entry per CDR3 protein results from TCRdb running MiXCR on the PCR reads. Among approximately 160,000 distinct CDR3 sequences listed, roughly 31% were seen once. This TCR came from a girl between 5 and 17 years old with multiple sclerosis. The V call is TRBV11-2, the J call TRBJ2-6; perhaps TRBD1 as D (5 bases). The source material was blood. The CDR3 here is CAGSLVSRSGANVRTF. The CDR3 DNA reads TGTGCCGGCAGCTTAGTGTCTAGGTCTGGGGCCAACGTCCGGACTTTC.